The 32 T cell receptor beta chains in this list originate from one sample, sequenced in a study of OX40 agonist ivuxolimab in advanced cancers. TCRdb's table, derived via immunoSEQ multiplex PCR, lists solely in-frame clones and lacks some. The sample lists under 65,000 clones, more than 75% seen once, with around 3% in the top ten. Sequencing used CD4+ or CD8+ T cells sorted from blood, obtained in a trial of the OX40 agonist ivuxolimab. The origin of the receptors is an adult with an advanced solid tumor such as melanoma, head and neck, liver or kidney cancer.

This clone has a handful of counts. V usage is TRBV7-3 and J usage is TRBJ2-7, with a weak D call TRBD1 (5 bases). The CDR3 totals 13 residues. Germline values: CDR1 SGHTA, CDR2 FQGTGA. V dropped 3 bases and J dropped 5 bases, with 11 bases sitting between them. In DNA, the CDR3 is TGTGCCAGCAGCTTGCAGGGAAGGGACGAGCAGTACTTC. It translates to CASSLQGRDEQYF.

The rearrangement links TRBV29-1 to TRBJ1-4, with D unresolved. CDR1 and CDR2 from the germline V gene are SQVTM and ANQGSEA. V dropped 1 base and J dropped 5 bases, with 11 bases sitting between them. The CDR3 spans 14 residues. The CDR3 sequence: CSVEGGSPNEKLFF. In DNA, the CDR3 is TGCAGCGTTGAAGGTGGATCCCCGAATGAAAAACTGTTTTTT.

The chain uses TRBV7-3 and TRBJ2-7; D gene uncertain. From germline, CDR1 is SGHTA and CDR2 FQGTGA. The V end lost 1 base, the J end lost 3 bases, and 10 bases lay between the germline ends. There are 14 residues in the CDR3. The CDR3 sequence: CASSLMGYGYEQYF. The CDR3 bases are TGTGCCAGCAGCTTAATGGGGTACGGCTACGAGCAGTACTTC.

The chain employs TRBV5-1 and TRBJ2-7; 8 nucleotides agree with TRBD1. Losses at the gene ends were 3 bases for V and 5 bases for J; bases not matched to a gene: 4. Germline values: CDR1 SGHRS, CDR2 YFSETQ. This CDR3 spans 13 amino acids. The CDR3 nucleotides are TGCGCCAGCAGCTCCGTACAGGGGGACGAGCAGTACTTC. Protein product: CASSSVQGDEQYF. The variable domain in full, with the rest retrieved from reference TRBV5-1 and TRBJ2-7, is KAGVTQTPRYLIKTRGQQVTLSCSPISGHRSVSWYQQTPGQGLQFLFEYFSETQRNKGNFPGRFSGRQFSNSRSEMNVSTLELGDSALYLCASSSVQGDEQYFGPGTRLTVT.

The chain employs TRBV7-9 and TRBJ2-7; D gene uncertain. CDR1 is SEHNR, CDR2 FQNEAQ, per germline (reference sequence). V gave up 5 bases and J gave up 0 bases, with 11 bases separating them. CDR3 length equals 14 residues. This chain's CDR3 is CASSADSGSYEQYF. CDR3 DNA sequence: TGTGCCAGCAGCGCTGACTCAGGCTCCTACGAGCAGTACTTC.

By proportion, this clone is medium-sized (0.01 to 0.1%). The V call is TRBV6-4, the J call TRBJ1-5; perhaps TRBD1 as D (5 bases). The CDR3 runs to 14 residues. Germline V lookup: CDR1 MRHNA, CDR2 SNTAGT. V was cut by 3 bases and J by 6 bases, with 12 bases left in between. The CDR3 DNA reads as TGTGCCAGCAGTGAATGGGGGTCGGGTCAGCCCCAGCATTTT. Translation gives CASSEWGSGQPQHF.

The chain uses TRBV6-1 and TRBJ1-6, with D perhaps TRBD1 (6 bases). This CDR3 region has 14 residues. Germline loops: CDR1 MNHNS, CDR2 SASEGT. Trimming took off 5 bases at V and 5 bases at J, with 10 bases between the two ends. The CDR3 is CASSRDRNNSPLHF. In DNA form, the CDR3 reads TGTGCCAGCAGTCGTGACAGGAATAATTCACCCCTCCACTTT.

This chain connects TRBV12-2 to TRBJ2-7; the table gives TRBD1 as D, unverified against the DNA. TRBV12-2 is a known pseudogene. This CDR3 comprises 18 residues. The CDR3 region is CASRPFLSATGISYEQYF. The CDR3 nucleotides read TGTGCAAGTCGCCCATTTTTGTCCGCGACAGGAATCTCCTACGAGCAGTACTTC.

V and J are TRBV10-2 and TRBJ2-7; 11 bases map to TRBD1. V gave up 4 bases and J gave up 4 bases; unmatched junction bases: 6. CDR3 length: 15 residues. The germline gives CDR1 WSHSY, CDR2 SAAADI. DNA of the CDR3: TGCGCCAGCAGTGGAGGGACAGGGGGAACATACGAGCAGTACTTC. It yields the protein CASSGGTGGTYEQYF.

The chain recombines TRBV6-6 with TRBJ2-7; TRBD2 aligns across 8 bases. The V gene's germline CDR1 is MNHNY and CDR2 SVGAGI (reference sequence). V lost 7 bases and J lost 7; bases outside the gene matches: 12. This CDR3 region has 14 residues. The CDR3 region is CASIREGSLGEQYF. CDR3 DNA sequence: TGTGCCAGCATTCGGGAGGGGTCTTTGGGTGAGCAGTACTTC.

V is TRBV4-1 and J is TRBJ2-7; D may match TRBD1 or TRBD2 (5 bases each). Germline assignment: CDR1 MGHRA and CDR2 YSYEKL. The V end was cut by 3 bases, the J end by 3 bases, with 15 bases between. The CDR3 is 15 amino acids. The chain's CDR3 is CASSQASGPYYEQYF. CDR3 nucleotide sequence: TGCGCCAGCAGCCAGGCGTCGGGGCCCTACTACGAGCAGTACTTC.

The genes are TRBV5-6 and TRBJ2-5; 8 nucleotides align to TRBD2. CDR1 and CDR2 (germline): SGHDT, YYEEEE. This CDR3 contains 13 residues. V trimming: 4 bases; J trimming: 5 bases; junction bases outside the gene matches: 4. The CDR3: CASSPPGGETQYF. In nucleotides, the CDR3 is TGTGCCAGCAGCCCCCCGGGGGGGGAGACCCAGTACTTC.

The rearrangement uses TRBV19 and TRBJ2-1, with 7 bases matching TRBD1. The germline CDR1 and CDR2 sequences are LNHDA and SQIVND (reference sequence). After removal of 5 bases from V and 8 bases from J, the junction contained 15 bases not matched to a gene. The CDR3 has 16 amino acids. DNA of the CDR3: TGTGCCAGTAGTCCCACGGACAGGCCCCCTTGGGATGAGCAGTTCTTC. This translates into CASSPTDRPPWDEQFF.

V is TRBV6-5 and J is TRBJ1-6; 7 bases are shared with TRBD1. V shed 6 bases, J shed 6 bases, and the junction held 5 bases outside the gene matches. CDR1 is MNHEY and CDR2 is SVGAGI in the germline V gene. The CDR3 totals 14 residues. DNA of the CDR3: TGTGCCAGCAGGAGGGGGCACCCTAATTCACCCCTCCACTTT. This gives the protein CASRRGHPNSPLHF.

The chain uses TRBV7-8 and TRBJ2-7; D call uncertain. V was clipped by 3 bases and J by 2 bases, with 5 bases between them. Germline CDR1 reads SGHVS; CDR2 reads FQNEAQ. The CDR3 sequence is 12 residues long. CDR3 bases: TGTGCCAGCAGCTTTACGACCTACGAGCAGTACTTC. Translated, it gives CASSFTTYEQYF.

This clone was detected only a few times. The chain recombines TRBV7-2 with TRBJ1-2; D not certain. Between the trimmed V and J ends, which lost 1 base and 8 bases, there was a span of 14 bases. The CDR3 is made up of 14 amino acids. The V gene's germline CDR1 is SGHTA and CDR2 FQGNSA. This CDR3 is CASSLVPEMAGYTF. The CDR3 DNA sequence: TGTGCCAGCAGCTTAGTCCCGGAGATGGCGGGCTACACCTTC.

This clone was detected only once. The rearrangement uses TRBV6-6 and TRBJ1-1; D is ambiguous. CDR1 and CDR2 from the germline V gene are MNHNY and SVGAGI (reference sequence). The CDR3 covers 11 residues. V shed 0 bases and J shed 10 bases, with 6 bases lying between them. CDR3 in DNA: TGTGCCAGCAGTTACTCAGGTTTAGCTTTCTTT. It is translated as CASSYSGLAFF.

This sequence joins TRBV14 and TRBJ2-6; D uncertain. The CDR3 runs to 16 residues. CDR1 is SGHDN and CDR2 is FVKESK in the germline V gene. The V gene lost 0 bases and the J gene lost 4 bases, with 10 bases spanning the gap. The CDR3 nucleotides are TGTGCCAGCAGCCAAGATGGCAGATCCGGGGCCAACGTCCTGACTTTC. Encoded protein: CASSQDGRSGANVLTF.

This sequence joins TRBV30 and TRBJ2-7, with 7 nucleotides matching TRBD2. CDR3 size: 13 residues. Germline CDR1 is GTSNPN and CDR2 is SVGIG (reference sequence). V lost 3 bases to trimming and J lost 0 bases; unmatched junction nucleotides: 2. The CDR3 region is CAWRRESSYEQYF. The CDR3 region has the DNA TGTGCCTGGAGGCGGGAGAGCTCCTACGAGCAGTACTTC.

The J gene is TRBJ2-5, the V gene TRBV18; no reliable D call. Germline CDR1 KGHSH, CDR2 LQKENI. Trimming took 6 bases from V and 5 from J, leaving 13 bases between them. This CDR3 contains 13 residues. The CDR3 nucleotides are TGTGCCAGCTCCCTGACAATGGCTGAGACCCAGTACTTC. Its protein is CASSLTMAETQYF.

This clone was seen once. The chain uses TRBV18 and TRBJ2-7; TRBD2 is a possible D gene (6 bases). Germline CDR1 is KGHSH and CDR2 is LQKENI. CDR3 size: 13 residues. V gave up 4 bases and J gave up 3 bases, with 10 bases separating them. CDR3 region: CASSLMDYYEQYF. The DNA of the CDR3 is TGTGCCAGCTCACTTATGGACTACTACGAGCAGTACTTC.

The chain uses TRBV5-8 and TRBJ1-2; D call uncertain. V was clipped by 0 bases and J by 4 bases, with 16 bases between them. Germline lookup yields CDR1 SGHTS and CDR2 YDEGEE. The CDR3 spans 16 residues. CDR3 sequence reads: CASSLAKNLGIYGYTF. The CDR3 DNA reads TGTGCCAGCAGCTTGGCCAAGAATCTCGGAATCTATGGCTACACCTTC.

This rearrangement joins TRBV10-1 to TRBJ2-1, with TRBD2 matching over 7 bases. CDR1 WNHNN and CDR2 SYGVQD come from the germline V gene (reference sequence). With 0 bases clipped from V and 8 bases from J, the junction kept 7 bases outside the gene matches. The CDR3 contains 15 residues. The CDR3 region is CASSESGVAGHEQFF. CDR3 sequence (DNA): TGCGCCAGCAGTGAGTCAGGGGTAGCGGGCCATGAGCAGTTCTTC.

This chain uses TRBV10-2 with TRBJ2-7; 12 bases are a match to TRBD2. This CDR3 region has 14 residues. Germline V CDR1 and CDR2: WSHSY, SAAADI. V gave up 8 bases and J gave up 3 bases; unmatched junction bases: 5. The CDR3 loop reads CASSRTSGNYEQYF. In DNA, the CDR3 is TGCGCCAGCTCTCGGACTAGCGGGAACTACGAGCAGTACTTC.

This sequence joins TRBV20-1 and TRBJ2-4; D not certain. The germline V gene has CDR1 DFQATT and CDR2 SNEGSKA (reference sequence). Trimming stripped 7 bases from V and 9 bases from J, with 13 bases between. This CDR3 spans 11 amino acids. The CDR3 spells CSVGPGGIQYF. Written as DNA, the CDR3 is TGCAGTGTCGGCCCGGGTGGCATTCAGTACTTC.

The rearrangement uses TRBV10-3 and TRBJ2-1; D uncertain. CDR3 size: 17 residues. Germline V gene data show CDR1 as ENHRY and CDR2 as SYGVKD. Trimming took off 0 bases at V and 0 bases at J, with 12 bases between the two ends. The CDR3, as DNA: TGTGCCATCAGTGAGTCCCCACAGCTGAGCTCCTACAATGAGCAGTTCTTC. Translation gives CAISESPQLSSYNEQFF.

The chain combines TRBV7-5 with TRBJ2-7; the DNA was not used to check the table's D call, TRBD1. TRBV7-5 is flagged as a pseudogene. The CDR3 extends over 15 amino acids. The CDR3 region is CASSPRGESSYEQYF. The CDR3 region has the DNA TGTGCCAGCAGCCCCAGGGGGGAATCCTCCTACGAGCAGTACTTC.

CDR3 nucleotides: TGTGCCAGCAGCTTAGTCCCAGCGGGTACGCAGTATTTT. Residues: CASSLVPAGTQYF. The chain couples TRBV11-1 to TRBJ2-3; a weak D match, TRBD2 (6 bases). Germline CDR1 SGHAT, CDR2 FQDESV (reference sequence). Trimming cost V 1 base and J 8 bases, with 10 bases left between them. The CDR3 contains 13 residues.

J is TRBJ2-5 and V is TRBV7-2; 7 bases are shared with TRBD1. J was trimmed by 9 bases and V by 1 base; bases with no gene match: 11. Germline V gene data show CDR1 as SGHTA and CDR2 as FQGNSA. This CDR3 is 15 amino acids long. The CDR3, as DNA: TGTGCCAGCAGCTTAGTAGGACAGGCCTGGGAGTCCCAGTACTTC. It is translated as CASSLVGQAWESQYF.

This chain connects TRBV28 to TRBJ1-2; D is perhaps TRBD1 (5 bases). V lost 2 bases and J 8 bases, leaving 15 bases between the germline ends. This CDR3 contains 14 residues. Germline CDR1 and CDR2: MDHEN and SYDVKM. CDR3 nucleotide sequence: TGTGCCAGCAGTTTAAATTACGGGGGTCTGGGCTACACCTTC. This sequence encodes CASSLNYGGLGYTF.

The rearrangement uses TRBV7-2 and TRBJ2-7, with D possibly TRBD2 on 6 matching bases. Looked up from germline, CDR1 is SGHTA and CDR2 is FQGNSA. The CDR3 sequence is 14 residues long. Between the trimmed V and J ends, which lost 5 bases and 5 bases, there was a span of 16 bases. CDR3 sequence: CASSPSRGRHEQYF. Written as DNA, the CDR3 is TGTGCCAGCAGCCCTTCGCGGGGACGCCACGAGCAGTACTTC.

This clone was counted once. This sequence joins TRBV2 and TRBJ1-1, with D possibly matching TRBD1 (6 bases). Germline CDR1 reads SNHLY; CDR2 reads FYNNEI. Trimming left V 7 bases short and J 3 bases short, with 18 bases between. The CDR3 totals 15 residues. CDR3 sequence: CASKARTATHTEAFF. CDR3 nucleotide sequence: TGTGCCAGCAAGGCGAGGACAGCCACTCACACTGAAGCTTTCTTT.